This T cell receptor (beta chain) was identified in a study of blood T cell repertoires in COVID-19. Across the whole study: Acute and convalescent COVID-19 specimens originated in the United States, Italy and Spain.

The CDR3 spans 15 residues. CDR1 and CDR2 (germline): SGHRS, YFSETQ. The J segment lost 5 bases and the V segment lost 0 bases, leaving 2 bases of the junction unmatched. Under the authors' procedure: Amplification of reference gene primers was used by the study to estimate nucleated cell counts. TCRdb keeps only in-frame clones here, not all; method: immunoSEQ multiplex PCR. V, J and clone size are taken as reported in that table, and D and trimming were inferred from the DNA itself. Of 200,000 to 250,000 clones listed, approximately 85% are singletons. The sequencing input was peripheral blood. This clonotype originated in a woman aged 70-85 years with COVID-19, enrolled during active disease. The rearrangement links TRBV5-1 to TRBJ1-5, with 10 bases fitting TRBD1. In DNA form, the CDR3 reads TGCGCCAGCAGCTTGGCCGGACAGGGGGATCAGCCCCAGCATTTT. Translating gives CASSLAGQGDQPQHF. The variable domain in full, completed from reference TRBV5-1 and TRBJ1-5, reads KAGVTQTPRYLIKTRGQQVTLSCSPISGHRSVSWYQQTPGQGLQFLFEYFSETQRNKGNFPGRFSGRQFSNSRSEMNVSTLELGDSALYLCASSLAGQGDQPQHFGDGTRLSIL.